This T cell receptor (beta chain) was documented in a study of response to subunit inactivated influenza vaccine. TCRdb reprocessed the RT-PCR reads via MiXCR and lists one record per CDR3 protein. There are fewer than 250,000 distinct CDR3 sequences in the sample; about 15% occur only once, and 26% lies in the top ten. Germline CDR1 reads PRHDT; CDR2 reads FYEKMQ (reference sequence). CDR3 size: 13 residues. Trimming took 2 bases from V and 9 from J; bases not matched to a gene: 7. The rearrangement uses TRBV13 and TRBJ2-7; TRBD1 matches at 7 bases. Material: CD8+ T cells sorted from PBMCs, obtained approximately 5 days after vaccination. This TCR was recovered from a man in his fifties or sixties who received an inactivated influenza vaccine. The CDR3 nucleotides are TGTGCCAGCAGCTTAACCAGCCAGGGGGTGCAGTACTTC. It translates to CASSLTSQGVQYF. Full variable domain (rest looked up from reference TRBV13 and TRBJ2-7): AAGVIQSPRHLIKEKRETATLKCYPIPRHDTVYWYQQGPGQDPQFLISFYEKMQSDKGSIPDRFSAQQFSDYHSELNMSSLELGDSALYFCASSLTSQGVQYFGPGTRLTVT.